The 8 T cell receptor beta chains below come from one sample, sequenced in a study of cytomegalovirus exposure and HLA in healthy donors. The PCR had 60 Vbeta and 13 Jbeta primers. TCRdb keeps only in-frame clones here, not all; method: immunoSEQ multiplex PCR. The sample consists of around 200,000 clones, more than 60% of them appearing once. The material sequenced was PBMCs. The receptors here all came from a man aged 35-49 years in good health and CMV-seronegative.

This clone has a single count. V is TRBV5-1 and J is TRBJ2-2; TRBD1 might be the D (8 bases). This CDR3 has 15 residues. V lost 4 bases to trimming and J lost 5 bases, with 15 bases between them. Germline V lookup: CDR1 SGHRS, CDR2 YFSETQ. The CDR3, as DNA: TGCGCCAGCAGCCAAGACAGGGGAGGGACCGGGGAGCTGTTTTTT. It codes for CASSQDRGGTGELFF.

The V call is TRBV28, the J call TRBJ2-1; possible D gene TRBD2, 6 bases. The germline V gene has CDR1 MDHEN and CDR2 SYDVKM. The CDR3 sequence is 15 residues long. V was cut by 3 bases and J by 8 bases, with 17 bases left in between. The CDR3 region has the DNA TGTGCCAGCAGTTTTGGCGGGGCCCTCTTATATGAGCAGTTCTTC. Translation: CASSFGGALLYEQFF.

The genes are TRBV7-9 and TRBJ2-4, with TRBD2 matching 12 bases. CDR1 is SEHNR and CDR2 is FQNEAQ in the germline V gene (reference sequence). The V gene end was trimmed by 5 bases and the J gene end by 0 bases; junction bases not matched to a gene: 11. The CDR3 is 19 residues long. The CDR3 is CASSPAGLAGGLAKNIQYF. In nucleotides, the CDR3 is TGTGCCAGCAGCCCCGCCGGCCTAGCGGGGGGGTTAGCCAAAAACATTCAGTACTTC.

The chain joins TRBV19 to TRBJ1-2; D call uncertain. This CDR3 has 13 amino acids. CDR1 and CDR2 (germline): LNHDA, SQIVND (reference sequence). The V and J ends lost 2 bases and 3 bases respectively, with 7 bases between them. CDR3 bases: TGTGCCAGTAGTATACGGGGAGACTATGGCTACACCTTC. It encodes CASSIRGDYGYTF.

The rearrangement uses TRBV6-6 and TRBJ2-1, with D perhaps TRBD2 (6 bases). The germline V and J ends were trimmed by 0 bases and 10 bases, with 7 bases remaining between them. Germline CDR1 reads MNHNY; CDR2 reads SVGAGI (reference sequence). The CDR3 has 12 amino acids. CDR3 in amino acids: CASSYSGGEQFF. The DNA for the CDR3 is TGTGCCAGCAGTTACTCTGGGGGGGAGCAGTTCTTC.

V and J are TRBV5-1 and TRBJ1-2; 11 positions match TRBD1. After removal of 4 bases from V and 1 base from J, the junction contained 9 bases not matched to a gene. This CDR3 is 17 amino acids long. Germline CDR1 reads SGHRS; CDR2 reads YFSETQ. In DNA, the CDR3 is TGCGCCAGCAGCCGGGGACCCGGGACAGGGGGTAACTATGGCTACACCTTC. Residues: CASSRGPGTGGNYGYTF.

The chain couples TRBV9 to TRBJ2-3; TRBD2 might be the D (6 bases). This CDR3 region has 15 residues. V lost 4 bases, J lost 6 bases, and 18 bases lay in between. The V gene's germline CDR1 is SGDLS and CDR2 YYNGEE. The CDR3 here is CASSKTSWGRDTQYF. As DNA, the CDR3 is TGTGCCAGCAGCAAAACTAGCTGGGGAAGGGATACGCAGTATTTT.

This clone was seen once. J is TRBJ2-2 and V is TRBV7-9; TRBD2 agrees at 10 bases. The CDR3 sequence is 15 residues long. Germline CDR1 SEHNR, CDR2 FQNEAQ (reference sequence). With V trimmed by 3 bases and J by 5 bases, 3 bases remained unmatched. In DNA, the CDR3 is TGTGCCAGCAGCTTGAGACTAGCGGGTACCGGGGAGCTGTTTTTT. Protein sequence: CASSLRLAGTGELFF.